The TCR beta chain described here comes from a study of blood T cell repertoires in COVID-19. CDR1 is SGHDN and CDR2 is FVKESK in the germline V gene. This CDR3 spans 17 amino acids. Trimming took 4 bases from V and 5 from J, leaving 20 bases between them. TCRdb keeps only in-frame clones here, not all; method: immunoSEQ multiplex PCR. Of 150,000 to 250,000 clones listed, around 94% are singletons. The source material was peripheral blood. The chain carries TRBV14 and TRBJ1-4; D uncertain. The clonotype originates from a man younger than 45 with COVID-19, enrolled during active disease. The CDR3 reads CASSRTPRRVQNEKLFF. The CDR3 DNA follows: TGTGCCAGCAGCCGAACCCCCCGCCGAGTTCAAAATGAAAAACTGTTTTTT.